A single TCR beta chain is shown here with its context. Its matching antigen is unknown. Deletions cut 2 bases from V and 7 bases from J, with 11 bases between. This CDR3 contains 14 residues. Germline values: CDR1 LGHDT, CDR2 YNNKEL (reference sequence). MiXCR, run by TCRdb on the 5' RACE reads, gives a single entry per CDR3 protein. The data show a few hundred thousand distinct CDR3 sequences, roughly 20% seen once. The entry originates in a study of T cells after yellow fever vaccination. Notes on the study in general: A small proportion of clonotypes was detected in both the CD4 and CD8 compartments. Reappearance after the booster was seen for most primary-vaccination clones, at more than 95% CD4 and around 90% CD8. Weaker, the secondary response peaked sooner, at day 5 versus 15.

This sequence originates from a man aged 18 to 29 who received the YFV17D yellow fever vaccine. The sequencing used PBMCs, collected before the yellow fever booster vaccination. The chain links TRBV3-1 to TRBJ1-4; D possibly corresponds to TRBD1 (6 bases). The CDR3 loop reads CASSQPRGSEKLFF. Written as DNA, the CDR3 is TGTGCCAGCAGCCAACCGAGGGGGTCTGAAAAACTGTTTTTT.